Listed below are T cell receptor beta chains from one sample, sequenced in a study of vaccination effects on CD4 cells after COVID-19. Using immunoSEQ multiplex PCR, the repertoire was profiled, and TCRdb retains in-frame clones only, with some absent. The sample yields about 64,000 clones, about 73% seen once. Which antigens these TCRs recognize remains unknown. Sequenced here: CD4+ T cells from PBMCs cultured with HCoV-OC43 spike peptides, sampled after COVID-19 vaccination. The receptors here all came from a human donor who received a COVID-19 vaccine. CDR3s include the opening cysteine and the closing phenylalanine or tryptophan. D genes are given only for firm matches. For some rows the clone size is stated as once, few or many, or as a class when expanded; others skip it.

clone size,J gene,D gene,V gene,CDR3 DNA,CDR3 protein
.,TRBJ2-1,TRBD1,TRBV2,TGTGCCAGCAGGACAGGGGTCTACAATGAGCAGTTCTTC,CASRTGVYNEQFF
.,TRBJ1-1,TRBD1,TRBV6-1,TGTGCCAGCAGTGACGACAGGGGAAGCACTGAAGCTTTCTTT,CASSDDRGSTEAFF
.,TRBJ2-1,.,TRBV7-2,TGTGCCAGCAGCTTGGCAAGGGTTCCTTACAATGAGCAGTTCTTC,CASSLARVPYNEQFF
.,TRBJ2-6,.,TRBV6-5,TGTGCCAGCAGTACAGGGGCCAACGTCCTGACTTTC,CASSTGANVLTF
few,TRBJ2-6,.,TRBV19,TGTGCCAGTAGTAGGTACCGGCTGGGCGGACAGATACTCTCTGGGGCCAACGTCCTGACTTTC,CASSRYRLGGQILSGANVLTF
few,TRBJ2-1,.,TRBV19,TGTGCCAGTAGTATAGGAGACACCTACAATGAGCAGTTCTTC,CASSIGDTYNEQFF
.,TRBJ1-4,.,TRBV5-1,TGCGCCAGCAGCTTGGTTCCCAGCCAGCTTAATGAAAAACTGTTTTTT,CASSLVPSQLNEKLFF
.,TRBJ2-6,.,TRBV12-5,TGTGCTAGTGGTTTGGTACCCGACGGGAGTCTGCCTGGGGCCAACGTCCTGACTTTC,CASGLVPDGSLPGANVLTF
few,TRBJ1-1,.,TRBV21-1,TGTGCCAGCAGCGTTGACAGGGCGGAGGGGACTGAAGCTTTCTTT,CASSVDRAEGTEAFF
.,TRBJ1-5,.,TRBV21-1,TGTGCCAGCAGCAAGGGGCAAACCAATCAGCCCCAGCATTTT,CASSKGQTNQPQHF
once,TRBJ2-1,TRBD1,TRBV19,TGTGCCAGTAGTATGGGGCAGGGGGCTTCTTACAATGAGCAGTTCTTC,CASSMGQGASYNEQFF
.,TRBJ1-2,TRBD1,TRBV19,TGTGCCAGTAGCCCCCCAGGGGGGTACTATGGCTACACCTTC,CASSPPGGYYGYTF
many,TRBJ1-3,.,TRBV12-3/TRBV12-4,TGTGCCAGCAGTTCTGGAAACACCATATATTTT,CASSSGNTIYF
.,TRBJ2-3,TRBD1,TRBV29-1,TGCAGCGTGATTCCGGGACAGATGACAGATACGCAGTATTTT,CSVIPGQMTDTQYF
.,TRBJ2-1,.,TRBV7-7,TGTGCCAGCAGCCCCACGTCCCTTGGCCAGGGTGAGCAGTTCTTC,CASSPTSLGQGEQFF
once,TRBJ2-6,TRBD2,TRBV10-3,TGTGCCATCAGTGTGGGGGGGACTTTCATCTCTGGGGCCAACGTCCTGACTTTC,CAISVGGTFISGANVLTF
.,TRBJ1-2,TRBD1,TRBV24-1,TGTGCCACCAGTGAAGCCGGGACAGGGACCTATGGCTACACCTTC,CATSEAGTGTYGYTF
few,TRBJ2-2,TRBD1,TRBV4-1,TGCGCCAGCAGCCACCCGGACAGGTCCGGGGAGCTGTTTTTT,CASSHPDRSGELFF
.,TRBJ1-3,.,TRBV6-5,TGTGCCAGCAGTTATAGCGGACAGATAGGAACCACCATATATTTT,CASSYSGQIGTTIYF
.,TRBJ1-3,.,TRBV30,TGTGCCTGGAGTGTTTTACGCTTCGCGGGAAACACCATATATTTT,CAWSVLRFAGNTIYF
few,TRBJ2-3,.,TRBV24-1,TGTGCCACCAGTGACGACAGGCGTACTACAGATACGCAGTATTTT,CATSDDRRTTDTQYF
.,TRBJ1-1,.,TRBV6-5,TGTGCCAGCAGCCTGGGAGGAGAGGACACTGAAGCTTTCTTT,CASSLGGEDTEAFF
.,TRBJ2-5,.,TRBV2,TGTGCCAGCAGTGTAATCGAGGAGACCCAGTACTTC,CASSVIEETQYF
.,TRBJ1-2,.,TRBV5-1,TGCGCCAGCAGCCCCTATACAGGGACTCAAGGCTACACCTTC,CASSPYTGTQGYTF
.,TRBJ1-1,.,TRBV10-3,TGTGCCATCACTCGGGACAAAGTAAGGAACACTGAAGCTTTCTTT,CAITRDKVRNTEAFF
.,TRBJ2-5,.,TRBV7-2,TGTGCCAGCAGCTCAGGACCGGAGGAGGCCCAGTACTTC,CASSSGPEEAQYF
.,TRBJ2-1,.,TRBV18,TGTGCCAGCTCACCACCTGAATCCAGCTCCTACAATGAGCAGTTCTTC,CASSPPESSSYNEQFF
once,TRBJ1-1,.,TRBV19,TGTGCCAGTAGTGAGAGGGTTGGCACTGAAGCTTTCTTT,CASSERVGTEAFF
.,TRBJ1-1,.,TRBV19,TGTGCCAGTGGGAAACAGGACAGAATGAACACTGAAGCTTTCTTT,CASGKQDRMNTEAFF
.,TRBJ1-4,.,TRBV7-9,TGTGCCAGCAGCTTACGGGTTGGCCCCGTAGAACTGTTTTTT,CASSLRVGPVELFF
once,TRBJ1-2,.,TRBV5-6,TGTGCCAGCAGCGTGACAGTGGTGGGAGGCTACACCTTC,CASSVTVVGGYTF